This record concerns one T cell receptor (beta chain) sequence. Its antigen is undetermined. This sequence may be a read error, since a much larger clone differs from it by one base. Memory CD4+ cells were defined as CD4+CD45RO+CD25-. A single record per CDR3 protein comes from TCRdb applying MiXCR to the 5' RACE reads. The sample carries 7,400 or so distinct CDR3 sequences, roughly 37% recorded once. In germline, CDR1 is MDHEN, CDR2 SYDVKM. The V and J ends lost 5 bases and 0 bases respectively, with 8 bases between them. The CDR3 extends over 13 amino acids. Study outcomes and limitations: Whole repertoires were not studied in the larger cohort, only one V-J beta rearrangement.

The sequenced sample was memory CD4+ T cells sorted from blood. Subset denoted: memory CD4+ T cells, CD4+CD45RO+CD25-. The sequence was collected from a female donor with breast cancer. The rearrangement joins TRBV28 to TRBJ2-7; D call uncertain. The CDR3 protein is CASSRSLSYEQYF. CDR3 in DNA: TGTGCCAGCAGTCGAAGCCTCTCCTACGAGCAGTACTTC.